Shown below are 10 T cell receptor beta chains from a single sample sequenced in a study of CD8 T cells in ankylosing spondylitis. TCRdb itself ran the 5' RACE reads through MiXCR, one entry per CDR3 protein. In the table there are some 200,000 distinct CDR3 sequences, about 20% of which are singletons. Sequencing was performed on blood, either unsorted or a sorted T cell fraction (not recorded which). The source is a male donor between 5 and 35 years old with ankylosing spondylitis or in good health (not recorded which).

Only one count was recorded for this clonotype. J is TRBJ2-1 and V is TRBV4-3, with 7 bases identical to TRBD2. V dropped 0 bases and J dropped 5; count of bases not matched to a gene: 7. Germline V gene lookup returns CDR1 LGHNA and CDR2 YSLEER. The CDR3 spans 16 residues. The CDR3, as DNA: TGCGCCAGCAGCCAAGATTGGGCGGGAGCTGACAATGAGCAGTTCTTC. This translates into CASSQDWAGADNEQFF.

This chain joins TRBV29-1 and TRBJ2-3; 9 positions agree with TRBD1. J was trimmed by 2 bases and V by 5 bases; bases with no gene match: 8. The CDR3 extends over 15 amino acids. Per the germline V gene, CDR1 is SQVTM and CDR2 is ANQGSEA. The CDR3 is CSVRGGQGLTDTQYF. As DNA, the CDR3 is TGCAGCGTTAGGGGGGGACAGGGACTCACAGATACGCAGTATTTT.

This clonotype has a count of ten or more. V usage is TRBV5-1 and J usage is TRBJ2-6, with D unresolved. Germline CDR1 and CDR2: SGHRS and YFSETQ. With 4 bases removed from V and 2 bases from J, the gap between germline ends came to 10 bases. The CDR3 runs to 15 residues. The CDR3 coding sequence is TGCGCCAGCAGCATACAGCTCACTGGGGCCAACGTCCTGACTTTC. This sequence encodes CASSIQLTGANVLTF. Full variable domain (outside the CDR3, taken from reference TRBV5-1 and TRBJ2-6): KAGVTQTPRYLIKTRGQQVTLSCSPISGHRSVSWYQQTPGQGLQFLFEYFSETQRNKGNFPGRFSGRQFSNSRSEMNVSTLELGDSALYLCASSIQLTGANVLTFGAGSRLTVL.

This clonotype was observed at least ten times. The CDR3 nucleotides read TGTGCCAGCAAAGGACAGGGGTACTACAATGAGCAGTTCTTC. Protein product: CASKGQGYYNEQFF. The rearrangement uses TRBV6-2 or TRBV6-3 and TRBJ2-1; 9 bases map to TRBD1. This CDR3 comprises 14 residues. Germline V CDR1 and CDR2: MNHEY, SVGEGT. V dropped 7 bases and J dropped 3; count of bases not matched to a gene: 4.

This clonotype was counted ten times or more. The chain recombines TRBV6-2 or TRBV6-3 with TRBJ1-5, with TRBD1 matching over 9 bases. The germline V gene has CDR1 MNHEY and CDR2 SVGEGT. Trimming at V came to 2 bases and at J to 5 bases, leaving 7 bases not matched to a gene. CDR3 length: 16 residues. The CDR3: CASSYEPGQGHQPQHF. The CDR3, as DNA: TGTGCCAGCAGTTACGAACCGGGACAGGGTCATCAGCCCCAGCATTTT.

The chain employs TRBV29-1 and TRBJ2-1; 12 nucleotides line up with TRBD2. J was trimmed by 4 bases and V by 3 bases; bases with no gene match: 31. This CDR3 is built from 24 residues. Germline V gene data show CDR1 as SQVTM and CDR2 as ANQGSEA. The CDR3 region is CSVDCTDGGLAGRPRESSYNEQFF. The CDR3 DNA reads as TGCAGCGTTGATTGTACGGACGGCGGACTAGCGGGACGCCCGCGTGAGTCGTCGTACAATGAGCAGTTCTTC.

This clonotype was observed at least ten times. CDR3: CASSLTAPLWDEQYF. The DNA of the CDR3 is TGCGCCAGCAGCTTAACAGCCCCCTTATGGGACGAGCAGTACTTC. The chain joins TRBV5-1 to TRBJ2-7; no clear D gene. CDR1 is SGHRS and CDR2 is YFSETQ in the germline V gene. The CDR3 totals 15 residues. The V end lost 2 bases, the J end lost 5 bases, and 17 bases lay between the germline ends.

This clonotype was picked up many times. The chain carries TRBV28 and TRBJ2-7; TRBD2 might be the D (5 bases). Germline loops: CDR1 MDHEN, CDR2 SYDVKM. CDR3 length: 12 residues. V dropped 7 bases and J dropped 6 bases, with 13 bases sitting between them. CDR3 DNA: TGTGCCAGCACCCCAGGTGGGAGCGAGCAGTACTTC. Protein sequence: CASTPGGSEQYF. The entire variable domain, with the rest obtained from reference TRBV28 and TRBJ2-7, is as follows: DVKVTQSSRYLVKRTGEKVFLECVQDMDHENMFWYRQDPGLGLRLIYFSYDVKMKEKGDIPEGYSVSREKKERFSLILESASTNQTSMYLCASTPGGSEQYFGPGTRLTVT.

This clonotype was found many times. CDR3 loop: CASSVVMGDEQFF. CDR3 nucleotides: TGTGCCAGCAGCGTAGTAATGGGCGATGAGCAGTTCTTC. This sequence joins TRBV9 and TRBJ2-1, with D unresolved. Trimming removed 0 bases from V and 8 bases from J, with 9 bases in between. The CDR3 is 13 amino acids. CDR1 and CDR2 (germline): SGDLS, YYNGEE.

This clonotype was detected many times. The V and J genes are TRBV20-1 and TRBJ1-6; unclear D gene. The CDR3 sequence is 14 residues long. The V end was cut by 3 bases, the J end by 8 bases, with 14 bases between. Germline V gene data show CDR1 as DFQATT and CDR2 as SNEGSKA (reference sequence). The CDR3 is CSASWDLYDSPLHF. As DNA, the CDR3 is TGCAGTGCTAGTTGGGATTTGTACGATTCACCCCTCCACTTT.